This passage covers 11 T cell receptor beta chains from one sample sequenced in a study of blood T cell repertoires in COVID-19. The repertoire was sequenced with immunoSEQ multiplex PCR; TCRdb's copy has only in-frame clones and lacks some. The sample has 60,000 to 80,000 clones; 80% to 90% are singletons. The sequencing sample was made of peripheral blood. Receptors originate from a human donor in a cohort sampled during active COVID-19.

The chain employs TRBV27 and TRBJ1-6; 7 nucleotides line up with TRBD1. The CDR3 totals 16 residues. Looked up from germline, CDR1 is MNHEY and CDR2 is SMNVEV (reference sequence). V trimming: 5 bases; J trimming: 7 bases; junction bases outside the gene matches: 11. CDR3 amino acids: CASSTSVDRWNSPLHF. As DNA, the CDR3 is TGTGCCAGCAGTACCTCCGTGGACAGGTGGAATTCACCCCTCCACTTT.

Only one count was recorded for this clone. The genes are TRBV9 and TRBJ2-3, with TRBD1 matching over 10 bases. Trimming cost V 0 bases and J 3 bases; bases outside gene matches: 7. CDR1 is SGDLS and CDR2 is YYNGEE in the germline V gene. This CDR3 is built from 17 residues. As DNA, the CDR3 is TGTGCCAGCAGCGTAGTTGATGGGACAGGGGTTACAGATACGCAGTATTTT. Its translation: CASSVVDGTGVTDTQYF.

The rearrangement uses TRBV15 and TRBJ1-6; D is unclear. Trimming removed 1 base at V and 6 bases at J, with 13 bases between. The CDR3 sequence is 16 residues long. Germline V lookup: CDR1 LNHNV, CDR2 YYDKDF (reference sequence). For the CDR3, the DNA is TGTGCCACCAGCAGAGGCGGCAGCCAAGCTAATTCACCCCTCCACTTT. It encodes CATSRGGSQANSPLHF. The entire variable domain, with the rest obtained from reference TRBV15 and TRBJ1-6, is as follows: DAMVIQNPRYQVTQFGKPVTLSCSQTLNHNVMYWYQQKSSQAPKLLFHYYDKDFNNEADTPDNFQSRRPNTSFCFLDIRSPGLGDTAMYLCATSRGGSQANSPLHFGNGTRLTVT.

This clone was seen only once. The CDR3 here is CASRPGRLAGPDTQYF. CDR3 in DNA: TGTGCCAGCAGGCCTGGGCGTCTAGCGGGACCAGATACGCAGTATTTT. The chain has TRBV5-5 and TRBJ2-3, with 9 bases lining up with TRBD2. V dropped 5 bases and J dropped 4; count of bases not matched to a gene: 11. Germline loops: CDR1 SGHKS, CDR2 YYEKEE (reference sequence). The CDR3 has 16 residues.

The CDR3 region is CASSGGRADTQYF. In DNA form, the CDR3 reads TGTGCCAGCTCGGGGGGCCGGGCAGATACGCAGTATTTT. V usage is TRBV12-3 or TRBV12-4 and J usage is TRBJ2-3; tentative D call: TRBD2 (7 bases). The CDR3 totals 13 residues. V was trimmed by 8 bases and J by 4 bases, leaving 13 bases between them.

This clone was detected once. The V and J genes are TRBV15 and TRBJ1-5; 8 bases align to TRBD1. Germline CDR1 and CDR2: LNHNV and YYDKDF (reference sequence). Trimming cost V 2 bases and J 4 bases; bases outside gene matches: 10. This CDR3 has 17 amino acids. CDR3 loop: CATSRLLAGGLNQPQHF. The CDR3 DNA follows: TGTGCCACCAGCAGACTCCTTGCAGGGGGCTTGAATCAGCCCCAGCATTTT.

This clone was recorded once. The chain combines TRBV15 with TRBJ1-1; D not certain. The V gene lost 0 bases and the J gene lost 10 bases, with 21 bases spanning the gap. This CDR3 has 16 amino acids. CDR1 is LNHNV, CDR2 YYDKDF, per germline (reference sequence). The CDR3 here is CATSRDVGLADFGAFF. Written as DNA, the CDR3 is TGTGCCACCAGCAGAGATGTCGGGTTGGCCGATTTCGGAGCTTTCTTT. Complete variable domain (other parts from reference TRBV15 and TRBJ1-1): DAMVIQNPRYQVTQFGKPVTLSCSQTLNHNVMYWYQQKSSQAPKLLFHYYDKDFNNEADTPDNFQSRRPNTSFCFLDIRSPGLGDTAMYLCATSRDVGLADFGAFFGQGTRLTVV.

The chain joins TRBV10-3 to TRBJ1-6; TRBD1 aligns across 9 bases. Germline values: CDR1 ENHRY, CDR2 SYGVKD. The V gene end was trimmed by 6 bases and the J gene end by 5 bases; junction bases not matched to a gene: 2. CDR3 length: 14 amino acids. The DNA of the CDR3 is TGTGCCATCAGCCGGACAGGGGATAATTCACCCCTCCACTTT. Amino acid sequence: CAISRTGDNSPLHF.

The chain carries TRBV18 and TRBJ1-5, with a possible D match to TRBD1 (5 bases). The length of the CDR3 is 14 residues. Trimming cost V 2 bases and J 5 bases, with 10 bases left between them. Germline V lookup: CDR1 KGHSH, CDR2 LQKENI. This CDR3 reads CASSPGGNYQPQHF. For the CDR3, the DNA is TGTGCCAGCTCACCAGGGGGGAATTATCAGCCCCAGCATTTT.

The rearrangement joins TRBV5-1 to TRBJ1-4; 8 bases match TRBD1. Germline V lookup: CDR1 SGHRS, CDR2 YFSETQ. The length of the CDR3 is 14 residues. V lost 4 bases and J lost 8; bases outside the gene matches: 7. The CDR3 nucleotides read TGCGCCAGCAGCGTCAGGGGGCGCGAGGAAAAACTGTTTTTT. Translating it yields CASSVRGREEKLFF.

This chain joins TRBV5-1 and TRBJ2-7; D is possibly TRBD2 (5 bases). The CDR3 consists of 12 residues. Germline V gene data show CDR1 as SGHRS and CDR2 as YFSETQ. Deletions cut 5 bases from V and 2 bases from J, with 8 bases between. DNA of the CDR3: TGCGCCAGCAGTGCGGGTCCCTACGAGCAGTACTTC. Translating it yields CASSAGPYEQYF.